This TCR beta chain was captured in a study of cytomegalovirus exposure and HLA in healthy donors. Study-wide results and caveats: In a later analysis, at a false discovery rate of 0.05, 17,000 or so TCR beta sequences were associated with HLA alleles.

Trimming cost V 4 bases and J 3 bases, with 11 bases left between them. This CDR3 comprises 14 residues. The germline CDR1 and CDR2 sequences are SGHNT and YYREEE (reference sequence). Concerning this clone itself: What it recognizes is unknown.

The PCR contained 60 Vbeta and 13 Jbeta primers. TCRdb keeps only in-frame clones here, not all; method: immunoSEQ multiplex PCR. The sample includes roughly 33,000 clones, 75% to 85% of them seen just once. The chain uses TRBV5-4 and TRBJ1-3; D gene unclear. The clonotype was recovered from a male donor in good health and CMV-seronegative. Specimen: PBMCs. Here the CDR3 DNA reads TGTGCCAGCAGCGACACAATTTTTGGAAACACCATATATTTT. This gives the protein CASSDTIFGNTIYF.